Listed below are T cell receptor beta chains from one sample, sequenced in a study of sequential checkpoint blockade in melanoma. Measured with immunoSEQ multiplex PCR; TCRdb has only the in-frame clones, and not every one. The sample includes about 32,000 clones, about four fifths of them seen just once. The sample in question was CD8+ T cells sorted from blood (inferred from file names), obtained from a patient given nivolumab and ipilimumab in sequence. Receptor source: a human donor with melanoma. Each CDR3 is given without its conserved first and last residue. The order of the fields is D gene, V gene, J gene, CDR3 protein. D genes are given only for firm matches.

D: NA; V: TRBV27; J: TRBJ2-6; CDR3: ASSLGAEGANVLT
D: NA; V: TRBV6-5; J: TRBJ2-2; CDR3: ASSLTSYTGELF
D: TRBD1; V: TRBV4-1; J: TRBJ2-2; CDR3: ASSRGQSPNTGELF
D: TRBD1; V: TRBV13; J: TRBJ2-7; CDR3: ASSSAGTGGSYEQY
D: TRBD2; V: TRBV27; J: TRBJ2-5; CDR3: ASSFSAGVPQY
D: NA; V: TRBV28; J: TRBJ2-4; CDR3: AGPEPLAKNIQY
D: TRBD2; V: TRBV27; J: TRBJ2-1; CDR3: ASSLPGLAGGIYEQF
D: TRBD1; V: TRBV5-1; J: TRBJ2-1; CDR3: ASSLDIGTGYLDEQF
D: NA; V: TRBV6-5; J: TRBJ2-7; CDR3: ASSPGGRYIHEQY
D: NA; V: TRBV6-5; J: TRBJ2-3; CDR3: ASREGLDTQY
D: NA; V: TRBV5-6; J: TRBJ2-1; CDR3: ASSLLQSRNEQF
D: TRBD1; V: TRBV5-1; J: TRBJ1-2; CDR3: ASSVTGVPDGYT
D: NA; V: TRBV27; J: TRBJ2-4; CDR3: ASSLARGAGNIQY
D: NA; V: TRBV20-1; J: TRBJ2-7; CDR3: SARGGEQY
D: TRBD1; V: TRBV5-1; J: TRBJ2-1; CDR3: ASSFRGQGLGEQF
D: TRBD1; V: TRBV9; J: TRBJ2-2; CDR3: ASSFPQGDRDGTGELF
D: TRBD1; V: TRBV9; J: TRBJ2-1; CDR3: ASSSWTGGSDEQF
D: NA; V: TRBV29-1; J: TRBJ2-2; CDR3: SVWAVEGAGTGELF
D: TRBD1; V: TRBV27; J: TRBJ2-5; CDR3: ASSFFPPRDRGQETQY
D: NA; V: TRBV19; J: TRBJ2-7; CDR3: ASSIWAGTYEQY
D: TRBD1; V: TRBV16; J: TRBJ2-5; CDR3: ASSQTLTGPLGEQY
D: NA; V: TRBV7-6; J: TRBJ2-7; CDR3: ASSRGPGESYEQY